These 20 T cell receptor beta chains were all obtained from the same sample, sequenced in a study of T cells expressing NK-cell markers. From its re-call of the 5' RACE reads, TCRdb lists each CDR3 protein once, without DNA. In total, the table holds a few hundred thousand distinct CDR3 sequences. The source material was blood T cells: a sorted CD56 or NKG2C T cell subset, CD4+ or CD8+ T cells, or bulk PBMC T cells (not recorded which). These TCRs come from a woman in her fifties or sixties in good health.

This CDR3 is CASSREGTSDNEQFF. The chain uses TRBV5-1 and TRBJ2-1; TCRdb outputs TRBD2, but without DNA this stays unchecked. CDR3 length equals 15 residues. Germline CDR1 reads SGHRS; CDR2 reads YFSETQ.

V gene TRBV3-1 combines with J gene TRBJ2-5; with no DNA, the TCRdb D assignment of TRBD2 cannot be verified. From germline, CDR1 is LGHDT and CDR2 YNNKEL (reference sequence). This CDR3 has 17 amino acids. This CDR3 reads CASSQDRLAGIQETQYF.

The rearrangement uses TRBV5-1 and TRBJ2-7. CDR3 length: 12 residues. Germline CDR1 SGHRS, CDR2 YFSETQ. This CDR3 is CASRAGTGEQYF.

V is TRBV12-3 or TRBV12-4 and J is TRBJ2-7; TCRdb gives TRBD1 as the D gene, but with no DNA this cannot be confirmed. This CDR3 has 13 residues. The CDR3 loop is CASSFSRGYEQYF.

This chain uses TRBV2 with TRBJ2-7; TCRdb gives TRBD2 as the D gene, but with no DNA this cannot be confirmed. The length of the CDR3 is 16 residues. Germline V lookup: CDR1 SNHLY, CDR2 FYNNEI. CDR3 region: CASIELIGLKSYEQYF.

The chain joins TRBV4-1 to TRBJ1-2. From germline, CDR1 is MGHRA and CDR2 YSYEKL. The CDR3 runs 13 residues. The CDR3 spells CASSQESNYGYTF.

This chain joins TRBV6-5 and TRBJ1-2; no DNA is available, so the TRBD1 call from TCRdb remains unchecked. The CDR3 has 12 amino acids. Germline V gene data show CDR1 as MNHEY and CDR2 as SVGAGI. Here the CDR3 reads CASRRTAGNYTF.

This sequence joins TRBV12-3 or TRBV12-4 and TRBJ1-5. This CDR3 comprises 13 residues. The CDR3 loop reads CASSLLGLSPQHF.

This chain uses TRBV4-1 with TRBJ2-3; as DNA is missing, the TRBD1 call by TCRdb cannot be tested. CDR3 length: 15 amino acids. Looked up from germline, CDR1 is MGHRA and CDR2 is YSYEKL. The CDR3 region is CASRGGRSSTDTQYF.

This CDR3 reads CASSETEGGYTEAFF. This chain links TRBV9 with TRBJ1-1; without DNA, the TCRdb call of TRBD1 cannot be checked. The CDR3 has 15 residues. Germline assignment: CDR1 SGDLS and CDR2 YYNGEE.

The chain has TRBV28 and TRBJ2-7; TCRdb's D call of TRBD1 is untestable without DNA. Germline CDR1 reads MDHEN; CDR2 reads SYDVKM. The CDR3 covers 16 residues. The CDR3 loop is CASSLLSAGDYYEQYF. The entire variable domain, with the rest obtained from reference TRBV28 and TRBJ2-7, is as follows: DVKVTQSSRYLVKRTGEKVFLECVQDMDHENMFWYRQDPGLGLRLIYFSYDVKMKEKGDIPEGYSVSREKKERFSLILESASTNQTSMYLCASSLLSAGDYYEQYFGPGTRLTVT.

The CDR3 loop is CSVSDEGNSPLHF. The chain joins TRBV29-1 to TRBJ1-6. This CDR3 comprises 13 residues. Germline CDR1 is SQVTM and CDR2 is ANQGSEA. The full variable domain, with the rest looked up from reference TRBV29-1 and TRBJ1-6, is SAVISQKPSRDICQRGTSLTIQCQVDSQVTMMFWYRQQPGQSLTLIATANQGSEATYESGFVIDKFPISRPNLTFSTLTVSNMSPEDSSIYLCSVSDEGNSPLHFGNGTRLTVT.

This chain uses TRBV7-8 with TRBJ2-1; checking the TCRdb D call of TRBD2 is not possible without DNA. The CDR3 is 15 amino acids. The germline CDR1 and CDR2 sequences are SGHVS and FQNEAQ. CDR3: CASSLASGIGNEQFF. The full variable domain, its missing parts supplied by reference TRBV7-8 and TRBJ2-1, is GAGVSQSPRYKVAKRGQDVALRCDPISGHVSLFWYQQALGQGPEFLTYFQNEAQLDKSGLPSDRFFAERPEGSVSTLKIQRTQQEDSAVYLCASSLASGIGNEQFFGPGTRLTVL.

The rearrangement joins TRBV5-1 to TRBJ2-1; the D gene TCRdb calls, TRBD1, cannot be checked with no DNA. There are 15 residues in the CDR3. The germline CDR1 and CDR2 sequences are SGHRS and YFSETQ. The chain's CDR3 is CASTETGAARAEQFF.

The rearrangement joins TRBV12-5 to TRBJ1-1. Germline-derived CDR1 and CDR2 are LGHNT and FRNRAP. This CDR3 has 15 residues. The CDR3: CASGFYLGAGLEAFF.

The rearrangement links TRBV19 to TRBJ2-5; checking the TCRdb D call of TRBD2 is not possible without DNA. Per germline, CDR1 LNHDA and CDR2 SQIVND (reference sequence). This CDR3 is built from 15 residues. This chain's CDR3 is CASSMVSGRGETQYF.

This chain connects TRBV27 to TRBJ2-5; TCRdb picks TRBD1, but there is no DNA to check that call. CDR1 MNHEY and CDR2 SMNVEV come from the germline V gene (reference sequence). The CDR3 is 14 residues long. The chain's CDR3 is CACGTGGYQETQYF.

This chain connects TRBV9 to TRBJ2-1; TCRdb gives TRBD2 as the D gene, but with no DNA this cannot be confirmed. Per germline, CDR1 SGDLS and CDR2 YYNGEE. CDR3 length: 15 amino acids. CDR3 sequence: CASSALAGGKYEQFF.

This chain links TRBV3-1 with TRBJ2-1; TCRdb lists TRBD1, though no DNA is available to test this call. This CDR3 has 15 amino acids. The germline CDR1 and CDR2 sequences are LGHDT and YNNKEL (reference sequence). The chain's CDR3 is CASSRDRGFYNEQFF.

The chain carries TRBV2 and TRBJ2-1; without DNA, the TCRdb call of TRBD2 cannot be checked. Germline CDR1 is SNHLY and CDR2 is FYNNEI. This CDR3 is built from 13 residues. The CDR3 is CASSLERENEQFF.